These 3 T cell receptor beta chains came from one sample sequenced in a study of long-term antiretroviral therapy in people with HIV. Survey level was the resolution at which the v3.0 immunoSEQ assay ran. Profiled with immunoSEQ multiplex PCR; TCRdb holds only in-frame clones, not every one. The table lists tens of thousands of clones, about 94% of them singletons. This material consisted of unsorted PBMCs, taken more than 7.3 years after starting antiretroviral therapy. The receptors originated from a man aged 45-65 years with HIV.

The V gene is TRBV10-2, the J gene TRBJ1-1, with TRBD1 matching 8 bases. Trimming at V came to 3 bases and at J to 1 base, leaving 7 bases not matched to a gene. Looked up from germline, CDR1 is WSHSY and CDR2 is SAAADI. This CDR3 comprises 16 residues. CDR3 DNA: TGCGCCAGCAGTGATAGGACAGGGCGGGCGAACACTGAAGCTTTCTTT. This gives the protein CASSDRTGRANTEAFF.

The CDR3 region is CSVLGGQDYGYTF. The CDR3 DNA sequence: TGCAGCGTTTTGGGGGGACAGGACTATGGCTACACCTTC. V gene TRBV29-1 combines with J gene TRBJ1-2, with 8 bases identical to TRBD1. Germline-derived CDR1 and CDR2 are SQVTM and ANQGSEA. With V trimmed by 5 bases and J by 3 bases, 5 bases remained unmatched. There are 13 residues in the CDR3.

V and J are TRBV27 and TRBJ1-2, with D possibly TRBD1 on 6 matching bases. Per germline, CDR1 MNHEY and CDR2 SMNVEV (reference sequence). The CDR3 totals 13 residues. V lost 6 bases to trimming and J lost 3 bases, with 11 bases between them. The CDR3 DNA follows: TGTGCCAGCAGCAGGACAGCCGACTATGGCTACACCTTC. This codes for CASSRTADYGYTF.